Presented here are 32 T cell receptor beta chains from one specimen sequenced in a study of response to subunit inactivated influenza vaccine. TCRdb processed the RT-PCR reads anew with MiXCR; each CDR3 protein has one entry. This table holds approximately 730,000 distinct CDR3 sequences, more than 11% found once. This sample comprised PBMCs from blood, obtained less than 15 days before vaccination. The receptors were sampled from a man aged 50 or older who received an inactivated influenza vaccine.

This clonotype was detected a few times. The V call is TRBV11-2, the J call TRBJ2-1; 8 bases match TRBD2. This CDR3 is built from 14 residues. J was trimmed by 10 bases and V by 0 bases; bases with no gene match: 5. Per the germline V gene, CDR1 is SGHAT and CDR2 is FQNNGV. CDR3 in amino acids: CASSLDNRLAEQFF. As DNA, the CDR3 is TGTGCCAGCAGCTTAGATAACCGACTAGCGGAGCAGTTCTTC.

This clonotype was observed a handful of times. V and J are TRBV7-9 and TRBJ2-5, with D tentatively TRBD1 (6 bases). V was shortened by 1 base and J by 4 bases, with 10 bases between the two germline ends. Germline-derived CDR1 and CDR2 are SEHNR and FQNEAQ (reference sequence). CDR3 length: 14 residues. The CDR3 coding sequence is TGTGCCAGCAGCTTAGGTGGGGGCGCAGAGACCCAGTACTTC. Its translation is CASSLGGGAETQYF.

The chain recombines TRBV4-1 with TRBJ2-1; D not resolved. Germline V gene data show CDR1 as MGHRA and CDR2 as YSYEKL. The CDR3 totals 13 residues. Trimming removed 1 base at V and 4 bases at J, with 5 bases between. In DNA, the CDR3 is TGCGCCAGCAGCCAAGGAGAGTACAATGAGCAGTTCTTC. It codes for CASSQGEYNEQFF.

In this sample, this clonotype turned up a few times. One junction end does not reproduce the germline sequence, and a read error may be involved. The rearrangement uses TRBV20-1 and TRBJ2-2; the match to TRBD1 covers 11 bases. Germline CDR1 is DFQATT and CDR2 is SNEGSKA (reference sequence). The CDR3 covers 11 residues. The CDR3 loop is CSAMGQGGLFF. CDR3 bases: TGCAGTGCCATGGGACAGGGGGGGCTGTTTTTT.

This clonotype has just a few counts. This chain joins TRBV9 and TRBJ2-1; D is unclear. V lost 4 bases, J lost 10 bases, and 9 bases lay in between. There are 11 residues in the CDR3. The V gene's germline CDR1 is SGDLS and CDR2 YYNGEE. Here the CDR3 DNA reads TGTGCCAGCAGCAGGGCGGCAGAGCAGTTCTTC. It encodes CASSRAAEQFF.

This chain uses TRBV7-9 with TRBJ2-3, with D uncertain. V lost 3 bases and J 2 bases, leaving 6 bases between the germline ends. The CDR3 totals 13 residues. Germline CDR1 reads SEHNR; CDR2 reads FQNEAQ (reference sequence). CDR3 protein: CASSLRLTDTQYF. CDR3 coding DNA: TGTGCCAGCAGCTTGAGGCTCACAGATACGCAGTATTTT. Variable domain in full (rest from reference TRBV7-9 and TRBJ2-3): DTGVSQNPRHKITKRGQNVTFRCDPISEHNRLYWYRQTLGQGPEFLTYFQNEAQLEKSRLLSDRFSAERPKGSFSTLEIQRTEQGDSAMYLCASSLRLTDTQYFGPGTRLTVL.

V is TRBV28 and J is TRBJ2-7; D ambiguous. The CDR3 length is 13 residues. The germline V and J ends were trimmed by 8 bases and 8 bases, with 19 bases remaining between them. CDR1 MDHEN and CDR2 SYDVKM come from the germline V gene. CDR3 sequence: CASGPRVEYKQYF. In DNA, the CDR3 is TGTGCCAGCGGACCCCGGGTGGAGTACAAGCAGTACTTC.

The J gene is TRBJ2-3, the V gene TRBV5-1, with D unclear. V lost 5 bases, J lost 4 bases, and 5 bases lay in between. Germline V gives CDR1 SGHRS, CDR2 YFSETQ. This CDR3 is built from 11 residues. The CDR3 reads CASRTSDTQYF. Written as DNA, the CDR3 is TGCGCCAGCAGGACCTCAGATACGCAGTATTTT.

The sample holds a few counts of this clonotype. The chain is built from TRBV25-1 and TRBJ1-5; TRBD1 aligns across 7 bases. Germline CDR1 is MGHDK and CDR2 is SYGVNS. V dropped 6 bases and J dropped 7; count of bases not matched to a gene: 9. This CDR3 is 14 amino acids long. In DNA form, the CDR3 reads TGTGCCAGCAGCGGTTCACAGGGGAGGCAGCCCCAGCATTTT. Translated: CASSGSQGRQPQHF. Drawing the rest from reference TRBV25-1 and TRBJ1-5, the complete variable domain is EADIYQTPRYLVIGTGKKITLECSQTMGHDKMYWYQQDPGMELHLIHYSYGVNSTEKGDLSSESTVSRIRTEHFPLTLESARPSHTSQYLCASSGSQGRQPQHFGDGTRLSIL.

This clonotype has ten or more counts. The chain uses TRBV7-9 and TRBJ2-1; 7 nucleotides agree with TRBD2. The germline V gene has CDR1 SEHNR and CDR2 FQNEAQ (reference sequence). Germline trimming cut 8 bases from V and 4 bases from J; bases unmatched to any gene: 8. The CDR3 loop spans 14 amino acids. The CDR3 nucleotides are TGTGCCAGCGGTCTTGCGGGAGCATACAATGAGCAGTTCTTC. Translation gives CASGLAGAYNEQFF.

The chain combines TRBV5-6 with TRBJ2-2; the D gene is possibly TRBD1 (5 bases). CDR1 SGHDT and CDR2 YYEEEE come from the germline V gene. V lost 5 bases and J lost 3, with 17 bases in between. The CDR3 sequence is 16 residues long. The CDR3 bases are TGTGCCAGCAGTTTTGTTAGGGGTGGAGACACCGGGGAGCTGTTTTTT. Translation gives CASSFVRGGDTGELFF. The entire variable domain, with the rest obtained from reference TRBV5-6 and TRBJ2-2, is as follows: DAGVTQSPTHLIKTRGQQVTLRCSPKSGHDTVSWYQQALGQGPQFIFQYYEEEERQRGNFPDRFSGHQFPNYSSELNVNALLLGDSALYLCASSFVRGGDTGELFFGEGSRLTVL.

Ten or more counts support this clonotype. One junction end does not reproduce the germline sequence, and a read error may be involved. The chain joins TRBV7-7 to TRBJ2-1; 9 bases map to TRBD1. Germline loops: CDR1 SSHAT, CDR2 FNYEAQ (reference sequence). The CDR3 covers 15 residues. Written as DNA, the CDR3 is TGTGCTAGCAGCAAGGACAGGGGATCCCACAATGAGCAGTTCTTC. This encodes CASSKDRGSHNEQFF.

This clonotype was counted a few times. This chain connects TRBV5-1 to TRBJ2-7; tentative D call: TRBD2 (5 bases). In germline, CDR1 is SGHRS, CDR2 YFSETQ. With 0 bases removed from V and 6 bases from J, the gap between germline ends came to 7 bases. This CDR3 has 12 amino acids. DNA of the CDR3: TGCGCCAGCAGCTTGGAGGGAGCCGAGCAGTACTTC. It is translated as CASSLEGAEQYF.

V is TRBV3-1 and J is TRBJ2-7; a possible D gene is TRBD1 (5 bases). V lost 2 bases to trimming and J lost 4 bases, with 15 bases between them. Germline V lookup: CDR1 LGHDT, CDR2 YNNKEL (reference sequence). This CDR3 is 15 amino acids long. The CDR3 sequence: CASSQWSGKGYEQYF. CDR3 sequence (DNA): TGTGCCAGCAGCCAATGGTCAGGGAAGGGGTACGAGCAGTACTTC.

Only a few counts were recorded for this clonotype. The chain combines TRBV5-1 with TRBJ2-1; 11 bases map to TRBD2. The CDR3 contains 15 residues. The ends lost 4 bases at V and 5 bases at J; junction bases unmatched: 5. CDR1 SGHRS and CDR2 YFSETQ come from the germline V gene. CDR3 loop: CASSQRLAGNNEQFF. The CDR3 bases are TGCGCCAGCAGCCAAAGACTAGCGGGAAACAATGAGCAGTTCTTC.

V gene TRBV27 combines with J gene TRBJ2-7; 8 positions agree with TRBD1. Germline CDR1 is MNHEY and CDR2 is SMNVEV (reference sequence). J gave up 6 bases and V 3 bases, and 10 bases lay outside the gene matches. The CDR3 totals 15 residues. CDR3 bases: TGTGCCAGCAGTTTTATCGCAGGGGGCGTCGTCGAGCAGTACTTC. It codes for CASSFIAGGVVEQYF.

V and J are TRBV7-8 and TRBJ2-7, with TRBD1 matching over 7 bases. Germline CDR1 is SGHVS and CDR2 is FQNEAQ. The CDR3 has 15 amino acids. Trimming at V came to 5 bases and at J to 5 bases, leaving 12 bases not matched to a gene. Here the CDR3 DNA reads TGTGCCAGCAGCCGAGACGGACAGGTTCTTGACGAGCAGTACTTC. It yields the protein CASSRDGQVLDEQYF. Filled out from reference TRBV7-8 and TRBJ2-7, the complete variable domain reads GAGVSQSPRYKVAKRGQDVALRCDPISGHVSLFWYQQALGQGPEFLTYFQNEAQLDKSGLPSDRFFAERPEGSVSTLKIQRTQQEDSAVYLCASSRDGQVLDEQYFGPGTRLTVT.

This clonotype was detected only a few times. The gene calls are TRBV6-1 and TRBJ2-3, with 8 bases aligning to TRBD2. J lost 5 bases, V lost 5 bases, and 9 bases had no gene match. CDR1 MNHNS and CDR2 SASEGT come from the germline V gene. The CDR3 spans 15 residues. CDR3 DNA sequence: TGTGCCAGCAGTATGACCGGGACTAGTGGAGATACGCAGTATTTT. Amino acid sequence: CASSMTGTSGDTQYF.

The chain joins TRBV2 to TRBJ2-7; 9 bases line up with TRBD1. J gave up 7 bases and V 2 bases, and 6 bases lay outside the gene matches. The CDR3 consists of 14 residues. In germline, CDR1 is SNHLY, CDR2 FYNNEI. The DNA of the CDR3 is TGTGCCAGCAGTGAACCCGGGACAGGGAATGAGCAGTACTTC. Protein sequence: CASSEPGTGNEQYF.

The chain is built from TRBV20-1 and TRBJ2-7; D is uncertain. Germline lookup yields CDR1 DFQATT and CDR2 SNEGSKA (reference sequence). With 0 bases removed from V and 0 bases from J, the gap between germline ends came to 12 bases. This CDR3 spans 15 amino acids. The CDR3 nucleotides are TGCAGTGCTAGAGATCGGAATGCCAACTCCTACGAGCAGTACTTC. Amino acids: CSARDRNANSYEQYF.

This clonotype has more than one count but fewer than ten. The V and J genes are TRBV10-3 and TRBJ2-3; 8 positions agree with TRBD2. With V trimmed by 6 bases and J by 3 bases, 8 bases remained unmatched. The CDR3 spans 15 residues. Germline V gene sequence: CDR1 ENHRY, CDR2 SYGVKD. The CDR3 DNA reads TGTGCCATCAGGGAGGTAGCGGGAACGACAGATACGCAGTATTTT. Translation gives CAIREVAGTTDTQYF.

The chain joins TRBV6-5 to TRBJ1-6; unclear D gene. This CDR3 comprises 14 residues. Germline CDR1 is MNHEY and CDR2 is SVGAGI. V dropped 0 bases and J dropped 13 bases, with 13 bases sitting between them. In DNA form, the CDR3 reads TGTGCCAGCAGTTACTCGACACTCAGGTCCCCCCTCCACTTT. It is translated as CASSYSTLRSPLHF.

V and J are TRBV18 and TRBJ2-6; 9 bases align to TRBD1. The CDR3 covers 17 residues. V lost 6 bases to trimming and J lost 0 bases; unmatched junction nucleotides: 6. Germline V lookup: CDR1 KGHSH, CDR2 LQKENI. The CDR3, as DNA: TGTGCCAGCTCCCCGGGACAGGGCCCCTCTGGGGCCAACGTCCTGACTTTC. Translation gives CASSPGQGPSGANVLTF.

This chain joins TRBV11-1 and TRBJ2-3, with TRBD1 matching 12 bases. J lost 4 bases, V lost 5 bases, and 10 bases had no gene match. Germline V lookup: CDR1 SGHAT, CDR2 FQDESV (reference sequence). The CDR3 sequence is 17 residues long. CDR3 nucleotides: TGTGCCAGCAGCCGCGGGAGATGGGACAGGGGGCCAGATACGCAGTATTTT. This sequence encodes CASSRGRWDRGPDTQYF.

This clonotype occurred a few times. The chain combines TRBV20-1 with TRBJ1-5; unclear D gene. This CDR3 contains 13 residues. Between the trimmed V and J ends, which lost 1 base and 1 base, there was a span of 5 bases. Germline lookup yields CDR1 DFQATT and CDR2 SNEGSKA (reference sequence). Here the CDR3 DNA reads TGCAGTGCTAGAGTGGCGAGCAATCAGCCCCAGCATTTT. Residues: CSARVASNQPQHF.

This clonotype was detected only a few times. The chain combines TRBV5-1 with TRBJ2-2; D remains ambiguous. Germline lookup yields CDR1 SGHRS and CDR2 YFSETQ. This CDR3 has 15 amino acids. Trimming removed 0 bases at V and 1 base at J, with 7 bases between. The CDR3 DNA is TGCGCCAGCAGCTTGGAACGACAGAACACCGGGGAGCTGTTTTTT. Protein sequence: CASSLERQNTGELFF. Full variable domain (outside the CDR3, taken from reference TRBV5-1 and TRBJ2-2): KAGVTQTPRYLIKTRGQQVTLSCSPISGHRSVSWYQQTPGQGLQFLFEYFSETQRNKGNFPGRFSGRQFSNSRSEMNVSTLELGDSALYLCASSLERQNTGELFFGEGSRLTVL.

The CDR3 sequence: CASRNRVVDTGELFF. The CDR3 bases are TGTGCCAGCAGAAACAGGGTGGTCGACACCGGGGAGCTGTTTTTT. The chain uses TRBV3-1 and TRBJ2-2; weak D call: TRBD1 (6 bases). Between the trimmed V and J ends, which lost 6 bases and 3 bases, there was a span of 14 bases. Looked up from germline, CDR1 is LGHDT and CDR2 is YNNKEL (reference sequence). The CDR3 has 15 amino acids. Full variable domain (remainder filled in from reference TRBV3-1 and TRBJ2-2): DTAVSQTPKYLVTQMGNDKSIKCEQNLGHDTMYWYKQDSKKFLKIMFSYNNKELIINETVPNRFSPKSPDKAHLNLHINSLELGDSAVYFCASRNRVVDTGELFFGEGSRLTVL.

The chain links TRBV15 to TRBJ2-1, with 16 bases fitting TRBD2. The germline CDR1 and CDR2 sequences are LNHNV and YYDKDF (reference sequence). Germline trimming cut 3 bases from V and 10 bases from J; bases unmatched to any gene: 3. The CDR3 length is 15 residues. CDR3 sequence reads: CATSRGLAGGPEQFF. The CDR3 DNA follows: TGTGCCACCAGCAGGGGACTAGCGGGAGGGCCAGAGCAGTTCTTC.

CDR3 region: CSVDLGQALSETQYF. CDR3 DNA sequence: TGCAGCGTTGACCTAGGGCAAGCGTTGTCAGAGACCCAGTACTTC. V is TRBV29-1 and J is TRBJ2-5; D is uncertain. Germline loops: CDR1 SQVTM, CDR2 ANQGSEA. CDR3 length equals 15 residues. The V end was cut by 3 bases, the J end by 4 bases, with 18 bases between.

The chain carries TRBV20-1 and TRBJ2-3, with 8 bases fitting TRBD1. V lost 0 bases and J lost 9; bases outside the gene matches: 5. CDR1 and CDR2 (germline): DFQATT, SNEGSKA (reference sequence). This CDR3 comprises 13 residues. The CDR3 sequence is CSARDPAGGTQYF. CDR3 coding DNA: TGCAGTGCTAGAGATCCGGCAGGGGGCACGCAGTATTTT.

This clonotype has at least ten counts. CDR3 amino acids: CASSLGVGGGAYEQYF. The DNA for the CDR3 is TGTGCCAGCAGCTTAGGGGTGGGAGGGGGAGCCTACGAGCAGTACTTC. The chain carries TRBV7-8 and TRBJ2-7; a possible D gene is TRBD2 (7 bases). Germline V lookup: CDR1 SGHVS, CDR2 FQNEAQ. The V and J ends lost 1 base and 2 bases respectively, with 15 bases between them. The CDR3 has 16 residues.

This clonotype has at least ten counts. This chain links TRBV9 with TRBJ1-3; D gene unclear. Per germline, CDR1 SGDLS and CDR2 YYNGEE. V gave up 2 bases and J gave up 1 base, with 10 bases separating them. The CDR3 runs 15 residues. The CDR3 DNA reads as TGTGCCAGCAGCGTCTCCACACAATCTGGAAACACCATATATTTT. Amino acids: CASSVSTQSGNTIYF.